This entry concerns a single TCR beta chain. This receptor's antigen is unknown. Within one base of it there is no much larger clone, and no base qualities were kept. The reads were generated on an Illumina NovaSeq 6000. TCR cDNA was synthesized by 5'RACE template switching, which introduced a universal primer site and unique molecular identifiers. cDNA synthesis was primed from both the TCR alpha and TCR beta constant segments. Library amplification involved two PCR steps, and the second step added sample barcodes and sequencing adapters. Libraries were sequenced on Illumina HiSeq 2500 (2x100 bp) or NovaSeq (2x150 bp). The source study handled its data this way. Reads were demultiplexed and collapsed into UMI consensus sequences with MIGEC, and V(D)J alignment was performed with MiXCR. Vaccine-responding clonotypes were identified with edgeR using replicate PBMC samples, with FDR below 0.01 and a log2 fold change above 5 up to day 15 being required. Each bulk clonotype was labeled CD4 or CD8 based on which sequenced repertoire, CD4 or CD8, contained the clonotype at higher abundance. The public reads were run again by TCRdb, first through fastp at Q25 and then through MiXCR, and only productive beta chains were kept. Every entry covers one CDR3 protein and lists the most common genes and DNA from its rows. Clone size and V and J calls follow TCRdb, not the original study. For this sample the table gives fewer than 500,000 distinct CDR3 sequences, of which around 20% were detected only once. Roughly a sixth of the sample belongs to the ten largest clones.

This specimen belongs to a study of T cells after yellow fever vaccination (dated by TCRdb to about 2019). In the study overall: Libraries from fractions with low cell numbers were prepared with the SMART-Seq v4 Ultra Low Input RNA kit. To track T-cell clones before and after primary and booster YFV17D yellow fever vaccination, bulk TCR alpha and beta repertoires were sequenced longitudinally. The cohort comprised two healthy male donors, one aged 18 to 30 and one aged 30 to 40 years. Blood was collected at multiple timepoints before and after primary and secondary immunization, and bulk PBMC replicates and cell subsets were isolated.

Explained via the paper, the treatment or condition label denotes: live attenuated yellow fever vaccine strain. At each blood-draw timepoint, two biological replicates of bulk PBMCs were collected. PBMCs were isolated from peripheral blood using a standard Ficoll-Paque protocol. TriZol was used to extract RNA from bulk PBMCs, CD4 and CD8 fractions, and dextramer-positive and dextramer-negative fractions. Study-wide conclusions, independent of this receptor: Because the study included only a couple of donors, the extent to which the findings can be generalized is limited. Compared with the primary T-cell response, the secondary T-cell response was weaker but faster, peaking on day 5 rather than day 15. FACS-sorted repertoires could contain abundant contaminating clonotypes from the bulk population, so computational filtering was required. A small share of clonotypes occurred in both CD4 and CD8 compartments, likely arising from convergent recombination. Most clones expanded after primary vaccination were re-detected after the booster (approximately 95% of CD4 and roughly 85% of CD8), suggesting broad memory maintenance.

This sample comprised PBMCs, obtained before the yellow fever booster vaccination. This clonotype was sampled from a man aged 18-30 years who received the YFV17D yellow fever vaccine.

CDR3 region: CASSQRQGDEKLFF. The sequence in DNA is TGTGCCAGCAGCCAGAGACAGGGGGATGAAAAACTGTTTTTT. In this chain, TRBV5-5 is recombined with TRBJ1-4; 9 central nucleotides agree with TRBD1. The germline V gene (reference sequence) gives CDR1 as SGHKS and CDR2 as YYEKEE. The CDR3 runs 14 amino acids, cysteine and phenylalanine included. CDR3 DNA is the only sequence kept; it has 42 bases, read in frame from the first base. V loses 4 bases at its end and J loses 6 bases; junction bases beyond the gene matches: 4.